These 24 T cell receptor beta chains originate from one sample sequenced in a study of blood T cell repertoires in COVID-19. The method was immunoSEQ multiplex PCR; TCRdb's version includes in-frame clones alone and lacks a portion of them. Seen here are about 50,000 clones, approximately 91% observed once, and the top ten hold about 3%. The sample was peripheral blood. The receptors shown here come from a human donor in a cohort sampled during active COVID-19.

The chain's CDR3 is CASSSPGGGARRTEAFF. Here the CDR3 DNA reads TGTGCCAGCAGCTCCCCTGGGGGGGGTGCTAGAAGAACTGAAGCTTTCTTT. The V call is TRBV13, the J call TRBJ1-1; weak D call: TRBD1 (5 bases). The germline CDR1 and CDR2 sequences are PRHDT and FYEKMQ (reference sequence). The V and J ends lost 4 bases and 5 bases respectively, with 23 bases between them. This CDR3 is 17 amino acids long.

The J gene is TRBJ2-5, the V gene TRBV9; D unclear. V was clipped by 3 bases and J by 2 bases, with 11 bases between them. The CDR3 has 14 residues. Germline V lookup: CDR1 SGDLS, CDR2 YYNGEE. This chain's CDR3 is CASSAPSFQETQYF. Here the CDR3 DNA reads TGTGCCAGCAGCGCGCCGAGCTTTCAAGAGACCCAGTACTTC.

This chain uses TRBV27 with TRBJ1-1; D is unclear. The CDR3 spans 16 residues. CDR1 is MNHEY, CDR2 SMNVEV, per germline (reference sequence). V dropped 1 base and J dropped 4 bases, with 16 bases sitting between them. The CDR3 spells CASSLLGRGSGTEAFF. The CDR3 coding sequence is TGTGCCAGCAGTTTATTGGGTAGAGGGTCAGGCACTGAAGCTTTCTTT.

CDR3 sequence (DNA): TGTGCCAGCAGCCAATCCCCGGGGAACACTGAAGCTTTCTTT. Amino acids: CASSQSPGNTEAFF. V is TRBV16 and J is TRBJ1-1; the D is unclear. Germline lookup yields CDR1 KGHSY and CDR2 FQNENV. The CDR3 is 14 residues long. With 0 bases removed from V and 1 base from J, the gap between germline ends came to 6 bases.

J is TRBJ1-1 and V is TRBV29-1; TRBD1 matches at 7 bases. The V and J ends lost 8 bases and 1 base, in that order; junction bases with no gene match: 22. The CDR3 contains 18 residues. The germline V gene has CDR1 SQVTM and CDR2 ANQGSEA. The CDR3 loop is CSTKGGLVFQAANTEAFF. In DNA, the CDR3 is TGCAGCACAAAAGGGGGCCTCGTTTTCCAGGCAGCGAACACTGAAGCTTTCTTT.

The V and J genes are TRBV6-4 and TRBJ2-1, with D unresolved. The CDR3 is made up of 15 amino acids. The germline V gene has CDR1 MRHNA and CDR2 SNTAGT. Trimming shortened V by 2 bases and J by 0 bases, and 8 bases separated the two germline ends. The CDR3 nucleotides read TGTGCCAGCAGTGACGGTAGGAGCTCCTACAATGAGCAGTTCTTC. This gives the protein CASSDGRSSYNEQFF.

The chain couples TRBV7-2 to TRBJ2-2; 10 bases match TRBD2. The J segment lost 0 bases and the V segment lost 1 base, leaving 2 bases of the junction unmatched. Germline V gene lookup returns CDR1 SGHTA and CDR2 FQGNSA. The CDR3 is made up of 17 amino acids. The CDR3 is CASSLGLAGANTGELFF. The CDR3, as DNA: TGTGCCAGCAGCTTAGGGCTAGCGGGGGCGAACACCGGGGAGCTGTTTTTT.

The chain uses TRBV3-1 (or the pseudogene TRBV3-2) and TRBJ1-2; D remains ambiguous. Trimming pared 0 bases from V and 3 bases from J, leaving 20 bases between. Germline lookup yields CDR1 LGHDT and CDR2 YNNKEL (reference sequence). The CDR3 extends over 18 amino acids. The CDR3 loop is CASSQEYGAGLGYYGYTF. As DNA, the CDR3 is TGTGCCAGCAGCCAAGAATATGGAGCGGGCCTCGGCTACTATGGCTACACCTTC.

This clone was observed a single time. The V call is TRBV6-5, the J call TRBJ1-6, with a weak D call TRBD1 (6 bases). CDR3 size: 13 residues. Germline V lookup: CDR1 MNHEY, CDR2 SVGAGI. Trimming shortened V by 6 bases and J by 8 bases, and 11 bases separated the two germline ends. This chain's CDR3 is CASRWQGHSPLHF. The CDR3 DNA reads TGTGCCAGCAGGTGGCAGGGGCATTCACCCCTCCACTTT.

Here the CDR3 reads CAWRTGVGNEKLFF. The DNA for the CDR3 is TGTGCCTGGAGGACAGGGGTCGGGAATGAAAAACTGTTTTTT. The gene calls are TRBV30 and TRBJ1-4; 8 bases are a match to TRBD1. The germline gives CDR1 GTSNPN, CDR2 SVGIG (reference sequence). V lost 3 bases, J lost 5 bases, and 5 bases stayed unmatched. There are 14 residues in the CDR3.

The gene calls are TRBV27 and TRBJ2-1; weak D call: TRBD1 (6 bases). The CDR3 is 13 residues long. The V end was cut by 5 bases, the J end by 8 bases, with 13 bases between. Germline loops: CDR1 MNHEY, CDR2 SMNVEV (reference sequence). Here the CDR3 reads CASSVGTQDEQFF. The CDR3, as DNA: TGTGCCAGCAGTGTAGGGACACAGGATGAGCAGTTCTTC.

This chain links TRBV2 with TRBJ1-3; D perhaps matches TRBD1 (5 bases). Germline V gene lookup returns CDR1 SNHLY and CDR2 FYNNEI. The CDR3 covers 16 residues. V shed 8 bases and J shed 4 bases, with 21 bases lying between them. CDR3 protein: CASVIGTGTSGNTIYF. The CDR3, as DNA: TGTGCCAGCGTTATCGGGACCGGGACTTCGGGAAACACCATATATTTT.

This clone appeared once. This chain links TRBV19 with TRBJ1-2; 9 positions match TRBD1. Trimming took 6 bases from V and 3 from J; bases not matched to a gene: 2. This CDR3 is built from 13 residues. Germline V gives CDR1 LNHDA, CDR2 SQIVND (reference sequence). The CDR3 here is CASRQGAHYGYTF. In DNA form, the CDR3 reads TGTGCCAGTAGACAGGGGGCTCACTATGGCTACACCTTC.

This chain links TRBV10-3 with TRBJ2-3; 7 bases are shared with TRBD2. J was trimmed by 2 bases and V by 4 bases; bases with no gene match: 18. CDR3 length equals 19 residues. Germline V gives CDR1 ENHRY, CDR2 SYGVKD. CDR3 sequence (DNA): TGTGCCATCAGTGTGTCCCGGGCGCGGGGGATCTTTTTCACAGATACGCAGTATTTT. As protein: CAISVSRARGIFFTDTQYF.

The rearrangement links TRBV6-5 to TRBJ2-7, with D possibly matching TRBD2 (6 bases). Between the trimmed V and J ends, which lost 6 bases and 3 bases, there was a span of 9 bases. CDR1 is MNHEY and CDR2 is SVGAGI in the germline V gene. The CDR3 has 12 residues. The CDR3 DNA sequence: TGTGCCAGCAGGACTAGTCACTACGAGCAGTACTTC. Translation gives CASRTSHYEQYF.

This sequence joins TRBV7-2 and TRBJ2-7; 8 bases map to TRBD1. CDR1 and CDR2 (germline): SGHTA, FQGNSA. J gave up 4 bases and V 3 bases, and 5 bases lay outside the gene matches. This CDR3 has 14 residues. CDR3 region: CASSFSGGAYEQYV. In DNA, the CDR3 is TGTGCCAGCAGCTTTTCAGGGGGCGCTTACGAGCAGTACGTC.

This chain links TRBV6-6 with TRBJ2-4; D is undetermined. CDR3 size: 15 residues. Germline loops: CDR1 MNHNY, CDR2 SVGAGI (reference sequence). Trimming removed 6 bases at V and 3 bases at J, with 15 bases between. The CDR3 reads CASSSSLGDKNIQYF. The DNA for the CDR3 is TGTGCCAGCAGCAGTTCTTTGGGCGACAAAAACATTCAGTACTTC.

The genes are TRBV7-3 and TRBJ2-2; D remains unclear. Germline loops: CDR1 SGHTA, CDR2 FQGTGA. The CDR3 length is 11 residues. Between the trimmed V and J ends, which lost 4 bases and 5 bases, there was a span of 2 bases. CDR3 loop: CASSSTGELFF. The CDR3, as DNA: TGTGCCAGCAGCTCAACCGGGGAGCTGTTTTTT.

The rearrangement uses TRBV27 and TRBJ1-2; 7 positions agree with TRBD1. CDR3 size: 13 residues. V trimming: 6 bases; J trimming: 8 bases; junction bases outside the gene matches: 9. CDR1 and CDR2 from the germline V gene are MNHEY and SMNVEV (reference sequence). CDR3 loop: CASRQSGGRGYTF. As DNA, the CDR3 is TGTGCCAGCAGACAATCAGGGGGGCGAGGCTACACCTTC.

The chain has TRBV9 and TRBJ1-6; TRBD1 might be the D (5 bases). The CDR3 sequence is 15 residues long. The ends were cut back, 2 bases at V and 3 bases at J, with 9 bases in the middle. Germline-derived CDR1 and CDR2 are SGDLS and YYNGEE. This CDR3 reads CASSVRQNYNSPLHF. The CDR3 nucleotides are TGTGCCAGCAGCGTCCGACAGAACTATAATTCACCCCTCCACTTT.

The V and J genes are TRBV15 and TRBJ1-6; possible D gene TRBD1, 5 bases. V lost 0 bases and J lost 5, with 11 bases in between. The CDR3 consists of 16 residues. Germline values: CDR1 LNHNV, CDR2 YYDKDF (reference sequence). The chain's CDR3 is CATSRDSPGNNSPLHF. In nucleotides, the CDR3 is TGTGCCACCAGCAGAGATAGTCCAGGGAATAATTCACCCCTCCACTTT.

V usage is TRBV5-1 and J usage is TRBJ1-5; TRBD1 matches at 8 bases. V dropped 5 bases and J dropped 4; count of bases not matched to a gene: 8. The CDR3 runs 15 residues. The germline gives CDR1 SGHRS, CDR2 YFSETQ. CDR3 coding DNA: TGCGCCAGCAGGTTTGGGACAGGCAATAATCAGCCCCAGCATTTT. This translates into CASRFGTGNNQPQHF.

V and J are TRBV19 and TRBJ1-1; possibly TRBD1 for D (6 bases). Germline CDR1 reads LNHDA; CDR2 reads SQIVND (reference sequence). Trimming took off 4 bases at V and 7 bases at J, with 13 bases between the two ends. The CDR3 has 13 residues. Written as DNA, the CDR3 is TGTGCCAGTAGTACCCCGACAGGCCTTGAAGCTTTCTTT. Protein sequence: CASSTPTGLEAFF.

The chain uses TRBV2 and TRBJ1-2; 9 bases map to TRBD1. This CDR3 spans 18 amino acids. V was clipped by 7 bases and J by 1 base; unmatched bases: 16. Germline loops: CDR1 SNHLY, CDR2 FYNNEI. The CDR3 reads CASISRGDREKVNYGYTF. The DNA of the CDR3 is TGTGCCAGCATCTCGCGCGGGGACAGGGAGAAAGTTAACTATGGCTACACCTTC.